This is a list of T cell receptor beta chains from one sample in a study of T-cell memory formation after mild COVID-19. One entry per CDR3 protein results from TCRdb running MiXCR on the 5' RACE reads. The top ten hold 2.1% of the sample, which has almost 250,000 distinct CDR3 sequences, 15% seen once. Sequenced: PBMCs or a T cell subset sorted from them (not recorded which). The receptor source for this set is an adult woman who had mild COVID-19 (a few samples of this study predate the infection). Cell type and time point are not known. Each CDR3 is given with its conserved first and last residue. A D gene is named only where the DNA matches it firmly. Clone size, where shown, is once, few, many, or a class for clones that have expanded.

clone_size j_call d_call v_call cdr3_nt cdr3_aa
- TRBJ2-5 TRBD2 TRBV6-2/TRBV6-3 TGTGCCAGTTACCCCAGGGGACTAGCGGTAGAGACCCAGTACTTC CASYPRGLAVETQYF
- TRBJ2-3 - TRBV19 TGTGCCACCTCGTCAGTAGCATTGAACACAGATACGCAGTATTTT CATSSVALNTDTQYF
few TRBJ1-5 TRBD1 TRBV7-9 TGTGCCAGCAGCTTAGAGGGACAGTATCAGCCCCAGCATTTT CASSLEGQYQPQHF
- TRBJ2-1 - TRBV2 TGTGCCAGCACAGGTTTATCCTACAATGAGCAGTTCTTC CASTGLSYNEQFF
few TRBJ2-6 TRBD1 TRBV5-6 TGTGCCAGCAGCTCGACAGGGGTGCTCGGGGCCAACGTCCTGACTTTC CASSSTGVLGANVLTF
- TRBJ1-2 - TRBV9 TGTGCCAGCAGCGGACAGGACCTTCTTAATAACTATGGCTACACCTTC CASSGQDLLNNYGYTF
many TRBJ2-3 TRBD2 TRBV7-6 TGTGCCAGCAGCTGGTCTTCTAGCGGCAGCACAGATACGCAGTATTTT CASSWSSSGSTDTQYF
few TRBJ2-1 - TRBV7-9 TGTGCCAGCAGCTTAGCGGATGAGCAGTTCTTC CASSLADEQFF
- TRBJ2-1 TRBD2 TRBV3-1 TGTGCCAGCAGCCCCTGGACTAGTCTAGGAAATGAGCAGTTCTTC CASSPWTSLGNEQFF
- TRBJ1-1 - TRBV6-5 TGTGCCAGCTTCAGGGACACGGGCACTGAAGCTTTCTTT CASFRDTGTEAFF
few TRBJ2-1 TRBD2 TRBV12-3/TRBV12-4 TGTGCCAGCAGTCCCCGGGGAAGAAGCGGGAGGGCCAGAGAGCAGTTCTTC CASSPRGRSGRAREQFF
few TRBJ2-7 - TRBV5-6 TGTGCCAGCAGCCCCACGGGAGCCAGGACATACGAGCAGTACTTC CASSPTGARTYEQYF
- TRBJ2-1 - TRBV12-3/TRBV12-4 TGTGCCAGCAGTTTAACCCACTGGGCGGGGGGACAGAGCTCCTACAATGAGCAGTTCTTC CASSLTHWAGGQSSYNEQFF
many TRBJ1-6 - TRBV6-6 TGTGCCAGCAGCCCCTCAATGTCCTATAATTCACCCCTCCACTTT CASSPSMSYNSPLHF
- TRBJ2-7 TRBD2 TRBV4-1 TGCGCCAGCAGCCAAGACCCTAGCGGGAGGGCTTCCGAGCAGTACTTC CASSQDPSGRASEQYF
many TRBJ2-1 - TRBV12-3/TRBV12-4 TGTGCCAGCAGGCAGGGGGGAGGCGAGCAGTTCTTC CASRQGGGEQFF
few TRBJ2-5 - TRBV4-3 TGCGCCAGCAGCCAAGGGTTAGGAGAGACCCAGTACTTC CASSQGLGETQYF
few TRBJ2-2 TRBD2 TRBV5-1 TGCGCCAGCAGCCAAACCCTAGCGGGAGGGCCCACCGGGGAGCTGTTTTTT CASSQTLAGGPTGELFF
- TRBJ2-1 - TRBV5-1 TGCGCCAGCAGGTATATATTAAACAATGAGCAGTTCTTC CASRYILNNEQFF
few TRBJ2-1 - TRBV11-2 TGTGCCAGCAGCCCCGGACGGGCCAATGAGCAGTTCTTC CASSPGRANEQFF
- TRBJ1-2 - TRBV6-5 TGTGCCAGCAGTTACGAGTCTTACTATGGCTACACCTTC CASSYESYYGYTF
few TRBJ2-3 - TRBV5-1 TGCGCCAGCAGCTGGGCAGGGGGCACAGATACGCAGTATTTT CASSWAGGTDTQYF
- TRBJ2-3 TRBD2 TRBV14 TGTGCCAGCAGCCCTCACCTAGCGGGGGGACTAGATACGCAGTATTTT CASSPHLAGGLDTQYF
- TRBJ1-2 - TRBV27 TGTGCCAGCAGTTTATTTGGGGGGCTTAACTATGGCTACACCTTC CASSLFGGLNYGYTF
few TRBJ2-7 - TRBV7-2 TGTGCCAGCAGCTTAGAACTTACCTACGAGCAGTACTTC CASSLELTYEQYF
- TRBJ2-1 TRBD2 TRBV12-3/TRBV12-4 TGTGCCAGCAGTCAGACTAGCGCCCACAATGAGCAGTTCTTC CASSQTSAHNEQFF
- TRBJ2-6 - TRBV20-1 TGCAGTGCTAGCGACGGACAGTCTGGGGCCAACGTCCTGACTTTC CSASDGQSGANVLTF
- TRBJ2-1 - TRBV5-1 TGCGCCAGCAGCTTGGCAGGGGGGGGCAATGAGCAGTTCTTC CASSLAGGGNEQFF
few TRBJ1-1 TRBD1 TRBV15 TGTGCCACCAAGGACAGGGTGAACACTGAAGCTTTCTTT CATKDRVNTEAFF
- TRBJ2-3 TRBD2 TRBV4-1 TGCGCCAGCAGCCAACTGACTAGCGGGGAGCTAGATACGCAGTATTTT CASSQLTSGELDTQYF